Listed below are T cell receptor beta chains from one sample, sequenced in a study of radiotherapy plus CTLA-4 blockade in lung cancer. Profiled with immunoSEQ multiplex PCR; TCRdb holds only in-frame clones, not every one. The data contain some 78,000 clones, around 87% of them singletons. The sequenced sample was peripheral blood, obtained from a patient treated with radiotherapy plus ipilimumab. Receptors originate from a human donor with non-small cell lung cancer who had stable disease on radiotherapy plus ipilimumab. Both conserved end residues are part of each CDR3. The D gene is left open where the match is weak. Not every row has a clone size; where given, it reads once, few, many or a size class.

TRBD2 | TRBJ2-1 | NA | TRBV29-1 | CSARGLADNYNEQFF | TGCAGCGCCAGGGGACTAGCAGACAATTACAATGAGCAGTTCTTC
NA | TRBJ1-1 | once | TRBV4-1 | CASSQERWRDRMNTEAFF | TGCGCCAGCAGCCAAGAGAGGTGGAGGGACCGAATGAACACTGAAGCTTTCTTT
TRBD1 | TRBJ1-2 | NA | TRBV6-5 | CASRRGQGKNYGYTF | TGTGCCAGCAGGAGGGGACAGGGGAAAAACTATGGCTACACCTTC
TRBD1 | TRBJ1-3 | NA | TRBV9 | CASSVETGGYGNTIYF | TGTGCCAGCAGCGTAGAGACAGGGGGCTATGGAAACACCATATATTTT
NA | TRBJ1-6 | NA | TRBV9 | CASSVVRGVDNSPLHF | TGTGCCAGCAGCGTAGTCAGAGGGGTGGATAATTCACCCCTCCACTTT
NA | TRBJ1-5 | NA | TRBV30 | CAWSESGLGNQPQHF | TGTGCCTGGAGTGAATCCGGGTTAGGCAATCAGCCCCAGCATTTT
TRBD2 | TRBJ2-1 | NA | TRBV5-1 | CASSLGRTSGIHNEQFF | TGCGCCAGCAGCTTGGGGCGGACTAGCGGGATCCACAATGAGCAGTTCTTC
TRBD2 | TRBJ2-1 | NA | TRBV7-8 | CASSPTGGRVSYNEQFF | TGTGCCAGCAGCCCCACGGGGGGGAGGGTCTCCTACAATGAGCAGTTCTTC
NA | TRBJ2-3 | NA | TRBV18 | CASSLSSSDTQYF | TGTGCCAGCTCACTTTCTAGCTCGGATACGCAGTATTTT
TRBD2 | TRBJ2-3 | NA | TRBV7-6 | CASSSQGGSTDTQYF | TGTGCCAGCAGCTCCCAGGGAGGGAGCACAGATACGCAGTATTTT
NA | TRBJ2-5 | NA | TRBV5-8 | CASSPSRKTQYF | TGTGCCAGCAGCCCGTCCCGAAAGACCCAGTACTTC
NA | TRBJ2-7 | NA | TRBV5-1 | CASSLDPNYEQYF | TGCGCCAGCAGCTTGGACCCAAACTACGAGCAGTACTTC
TRBD1 | TRBJ1-4 | NA | TRBV7-9 | CASSSGTANEKLFF | TGTGCCAGCAGCTCTGGGACAGCGAATGAAAAACTGTTTTTT
NA | TRBJ2-4 | NA | TRBV2 | CASRSRTQVVAKNIQYF | TGTGCCAGTAGATCCAGGACCCAGGTGGTGGCCAAAAACATTCAGTACTTC
NA | TRBJ2-7 | once | TRBV6-1 | CASGRTETYEQYF | TGTGCCAGCGGGAGGACGGAGACCTACGAGCAGTACTTC
NA | TRBJ1-1 | NA | TRBV28 | CASIATEAFF | TGTGCCAGCATCGCCACTGAAGCTTTCTTT
NA | TRBJ1-1 | NA | TRBV29-1 | CSVTEINTEAFF | TGCAGCGTTACGGAGATAAACACTGAAGCTTTCTTT
NA | TRBJ2-1 | few | TRBV7-3 | CASSLGGSYNEQFF | TGTGCCAGCAGCTTAGGTGGTTCCTACAATGAGCAGTTCTTC
NA | TRBJ1-6 | few | TRBV7-9 | CASTWLPDSPLHF | TGTGCCAGTACCTGGCTGCCGGATTCACCCCTCCACTTT
NA | TRBJ1-2 | NA | TRBV6-5 | CASKRDISNYGYTF | TGTGCCAGCAAAAGAGACATCTCTAACTATGGCTACACCTTC
NA | TRBJ1-1 | NA | TRBV7-2 | CASSLYSKPNEAFF | TGTGCCAGCAGCTTATACTCCAAACCCAATGAAGCTTTCTTT
NA | TRBJ1-5 | NA | TRBV28 | CASSFWDSQPQHF | TGTGCCAGCAGTTTCTGGGATTCTCAGCCCCAGCATTTT
NA | TRBJ2-7 | NA | TRBV14 | CASSRRDITYEQYF | TGTGCCAGCAGCCGCCGGGACATTACCTACGAGCAGTACTTC
TRBD2 | TRBJ2-1 | NA | TRBV6-4 | CASSAGLALGGNEQFF | TGTGCCAGCAGTGCAGGACTAGCCCTGGGGGGCAATGAGCAGTTCTTC
TRBD1 | TRBJ2-3 | NA | TRBV9 | CASSATNRGRVGTDTQYF | TGTGCCAGCAGCGCAACCAACAGGGGGCGAGTGGGCACAGATACGCAGTATTTT
TRBD2 | TRBJ2-3 | NA | TRBV30 | CAWIKRGGTDTQYF | TGTGCCTGGATTAAGCGGGGCGGGACAGATACGCAGTATTTT
NA | TRBJ2-7 | NA | TRBV19 | CASSIEWSSYEQYF | TGTGCCAGTAGTATTGAGTGGAGCTCCTACGAGCAGTACTTC
NA | TRBJ2-6 | few | TRBV7-3 | CASSLKANVLTF | TGTGCCAGCAGCTTAAAGGCCAACGTCCTGACTTTC
NA | TRBJ1-2 | NA | TRBV6-6 | CAIFEGRQDYGYTF | TGTGCCATTTTCGAGGGACGACAGGACTATGGCTACACCTTC
NA | TRBJ2-5 | NA | TRBV7-2 | CASSQAGMQKTQYF | TGTGCCAGCAGCCAGGCGGGGATGCAAAAGACCCAGTACTTC
NA | TRBJ1-2 | NA | TRBV7-2 | CASSLEGYGYTF | TGTGCCAGCAGCTTAGAGGGATACGGCTACACCTTC
NA | TRBJ1-4 | NA | TRBV10-2 | CASSESTSPQGEKLFF | TGCGCCAGCAGTGAGTCGACTTCACCCCAAGGTGAAAAACTGTTTTTT
TRBD1 | TRBJ1-1 | NA | TRBV5-6 | CASGGQMNTEAFF | TGTGCCAGCGGGGGACAGATGAACACTGAAGCTTTCTTT
TRBD2 | TRBJ2-2 | once | TRBV5-1 | CASSLEVAGGGTGELFF | TGCGCCAGCAGCTTAGAGGTAGCGGGAGGAGGCACCGGGGAGCTGTTTTTT
TRBD1 | TRBJ2-7 | NA | TRBV6-5 | CASSPDRGRKYEQYF | TGTGCCAGCAGTCCTGACAGGGGGCGCAAGTACGAGCAGTACTTC
TRBD1 | TRBJ2-7 | NA | TRBV27 | CASRGQGAAYEQYF | TGTGCCAGCAGAGGACAGGGAGCAGCCTACGAGCAGTACTTC
NA | TRBJ1-5 | NA | TRBV12-5 | CASAQDSHSNQPQHF | TGTGCTAGTGCTCAGGACAGTCATAGCAATCAGCCCCAGCATTTT
NA | TRBJ1-2 | NA | TRBV10-3 | CAISESGRGDGYTF | TGTGCCATCAGTGAGTCGGGGAGGGGCGATGGCTACACCTTC
NA | TRBJ2-3 | NA | TRBV5-1 | CASSRGGGGKDTQYF | TGCGCCAGCAGCCGAGGAGGGGGCGGGAAAGATACGCAGTATTTT
TRBD2 | TRBJ2-7 | NA | TRBV30 | CAWSGGRGNYEQYF | TGTGCCTGGAGTGGTGGGCGGGGGAATTACGAGCAGTACTTC
NA | TRBJ2-1 | NA | TRBV9 | CASSVGAGNYNEQFF | TGTGCCAGCAGCGTAGGTGCAGGAAACTACAATGAGCAGTTCTTC
TRBD2 | TRBJ2-5 | NA | TRBV28 | CASSLLAGAPETQYF | TGTGCCAGCAGTTTACTAGCGGGAGCTCCAGAGACCCAGTACTTC
NA | TRBJ2-5 | NA | TRBV12-5 | CASGWGDGETQYF | TGTGCTAGTGGTTGGGGGGACGGAGAGACCCAGTACTTC
NA | TRBJ1-6 | NA | TRBV30 | CAWSVHAGGSPLHF | TGTGCCTGGAGTGTACACGCGGGTGGTTCACCCCTCCACTTT
TRBD2 | TRBJ2-7 | NA | TRBV18 | CASSPGTSGYEQYF | TGTGCCAGCTCACCAGGGACTAGCGGCTACGAGCAGTACTTC
NA | TRBJ2-2 | NA | TRBV30 | CAWRTGRTGELFF | TGTGCCTGGAGGACAGGGAGGACCGGGGAGCTGTTTTTT
NA | TRBJ2-3 | NA | TRBV27 | CASTGADTQYF | TGTGCCAGCACGGGTGCAGATACGCAGTATTTT
TRBD2 | TRBJ2-2 | once | TRBV7-8 | CASIHRSGRASGELFF | TGTGCCAGCATCCATCGTAGCGGGAGGGCTTCCGGGGAGCTGTTTTTT
NA | TRBJ1-2 | NA | TRBV28 | CASSSQTVTPEANYGYTF | TGTGCCAGCAGTTCACAGACAGTCACCCCCGAAGCTAACTATGGCTACACCTTC
TRBD1 | TRBJ1-6 | NA | TRBV7-9 | CASSSDRGRNSPLHF | TGTGCCAGCAGCTCAGACAGGGGTCGTAATTCACCCCTCCACTTT
NA | TRBJ1-1 | NA | TRBV6-1 | CASRGWGLNTEAFF | TGTGCCAGCAGGGGTTGGGGTTTGAACACTGAAGCTTTCTTT
NA | TRBJ2-2 | NA | TRBV28 | CASKKGKPGELFF | TGTGCCAGCAAGAAGGGCAAACCCGGGGAGCTGTTTTTT
NA | TRBJ2-7 | NA | TRBV7-8 | CASSPGRGNEQYF | TGTGCCAGCAGCCCGGGTCGGGGAAACGAGCAGTACTTC
TRBD2 | TRBJ2-4 | NA | TRBV5-4 | CASSLDSGGLDIQYF | TGTGCCAGCAGCTTGGATAGCGGGGGTTTAGACATTCAGTACTTC